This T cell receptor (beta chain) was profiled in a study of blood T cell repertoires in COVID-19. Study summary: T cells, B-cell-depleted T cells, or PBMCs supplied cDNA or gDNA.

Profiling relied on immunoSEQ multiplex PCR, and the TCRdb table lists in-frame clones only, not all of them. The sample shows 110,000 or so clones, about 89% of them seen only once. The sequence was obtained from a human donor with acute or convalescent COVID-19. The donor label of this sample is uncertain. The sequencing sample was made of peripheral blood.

This chain's CDR3 is CASSQDGERDSSYNEQFF. The CDR3, as DNA: TGCGCCAGCAGCCAAGATGGAGAGCGGGATAGTTCCTACAATGAGCAGTTCTTC. The chain uses TRBV4-3 and TRBJ2-1; TRBD2 agrees at 7 bases. CDR1 is LGHNA and CDR2 is YSLEER in the germline V gene. CDR3 length equals 18 residues. Trimming at V came to 0 bases and at J to 1 base, leaving 9 bases not matched to a gene.